This T cell receptor (beta chain) was sequenced in a study of blood T cells in healthy people across ages. Study at large: About one barcoded TCR beta cDNA was captured per two T cells. Study-level results: PBMCs left unsorted prevented a conclusive naive versus antigen-experienced comparison. Whereas aged donors had fewer naive CD4+ cells, long-lived donors had more of them and higher diversity.

Turning to this clonotype: Its cognate antigen is unknown.

Primed by a sample-barcoded 5' primer and a J-beta primer mix, a second PCR proceeded for 7 to 11 cycles. TCRdb itself ran the 5' RACE reads through MiXCR, one entry per CDR3 protein. The sample includes roughly 1.9 million distinct CDR3 sequences, roughly two fifths of them seen just once. The authors isolated at least 6 million PBMCs per sample. The CDR3 runs to 14 residues. Germline CDR1 is SNHLY and CDR2 is FYNNEI. This chain uses TRBV2 with TRBJ2-5; no reliable D call. Matching the DNA end better, TRBJ2-7 makes the J call doubtful. The clonotype comes from a human donor in good health. The specimen was blood. CDR3 amino acids: CASSELAESYEQYF. The CDR3 DNA follows: TGTGCCAGCAGTGAATTGGCGGAGAGCTACGAGCAGTACTTC.